This TCR beta chain was captured by sequencing in a study of blood T cell repertoires in COVID-19. Study overall: The study drew acute and convalescent COVID-19 samples from the United States, Italy and Spain. The analysed material was cDNA or gDNA that came from T cells, B-cell-depleted T cells, or PBMCs.

The germline CDR1 and CDR2 sequences are SGHTA and FQGNSA. The CDR3 runs to 17 residues. Unmatched junction bases numbered 7, after V lost 5 bases and J lost 4 bases. Profiled with immunoSEQ multiplex PCR; TCRdb holds only in-frame clones, not every one. The sample holds 200,000 to 250,000 clones, around 81% seen once. Enrolled through a virtual design, the participants were between roughly 18 and 90 years of age and came from under 30 US areas. This clonotype was sampled from a woman aged 50 to 60 with acute COVID-19. The gene calls are TRBV7-2 and TRBJ2-1; the match to TRBD2 covers 14 bases. Sequencing used PBMCs or T cells enriched from blood (not recorded which). CDR3 residues: CASSVRLAGGLYNEQFF. The DNA of the CDR3 is TGTGCCAGCAGCGTCCGACTAGCGGGGGGGCTTTACAATGAGCAGTTCTTC.